This entry describes one TCR beta chain. This record belongs to a study of cytomegalovirus exposure and HLA in healthy donors. Profiling relied on immunoSEQ multiplex PCR, and the TCRdb table lists in-frame clones only, not all of them. The sample has roughly 150,000 clones; roughly 96% are singletons. Trimming cost V 7 bases and J 11 bases; bases outside gene matches: 13. Germline loops: CDR1 MDHEN, CDR2 SYDVKM. The CDR3 runs to 14 residues. Sequenced material: PBMCs. The gene calls are TRBV28 and TRBJ1-1; 10 bases line up with TRBD1. The sequence was collected from a woman between 18 and 30 years old in good health and CMV-seronegative. CDR3 in amino acids: CASIPPGQGFVAFF. The CDR3 bases are TGTGCCAGCATCCCCCCGGGACAGGGGTTCGTGGCTTTCTTT.